This T cell receptor beta chain derives from a study of blood T cells in healthy people across ages. The overall study: About one barcoded beta molecule per two T cells was captured by template switching.

PCR was performed a second time for about 7 to 12 cycles using a sample-barcoded 5' primer and a J-beta primer mix. From the 5' RACE reads, TCRdb called clonotypes with MiXCR, one entry per CDR3 protein. Altogether about 780,000 distinct CDR3 sequences are present, about half being singletons, with the ten largest covering 15% to 20%. Germline V lookup: CDR1 SGHVS, CDR2 FNYEAQ. This CDR3 comprises 13 residues. V lost 5 bases and J 5 bases, leaving 10 bases between the germline ends. In regard to this clonotype: Its antigen is not identified.

General study results and limits: Per million T cells, TCR beta diversity dropped roughly linearly as age increased. CMV status of donors was not determined, possibly confounding expanded clonotype changes.

The V and J genes are TRBV7-6 and TRBJ2-1; D gene unclear. Sequenced input: blood. This receptor was obtained from a man at least 80 years old in good health. CDR3 coding DNA: TGTGCCAGCAGCCTTACGACTCACAATGAGCAGTTCTTC. This gives the protein CASSLTTHNEQFF.